The 27 T cell receptor beta chains presented below share a single source sample, sequenced in a study of T cell repertoires in cytomegalovirus infection. TCRdb independently ran MiXCR on the reads; one entry per CDR3 protein. The data hold hundreds of thousands of distinct CDR3 sequences, with approximately 24% observed a single time. The sample consisted of CD8+ T cells from PBMCs. These receptors originate from a human donor in good health (CMV status not recorded). Some clones in this sample may be carry-over from other donors' samples.

The sample holds many counts of this clonotype. V gene TRBV7-2 combines with J gene TRBJ2-1; maybe TRBD2 (5 bases). Germline CDR1 SGHTA, CDR2 FQGNSA. The germline V and J ends were trimmed by 1 base and 12 bases, with 22 bases remaining between them. The CDR3 has 16 residues. CDR3: CASSLDGPNDPRGQFF. CDR3 bases: TGTGCCAGCAGCTTAGATGGGCCGAACGACCCACGGGGGCAGTTCTTC.

Notes on this clonotype: A read error may explain this, as a much larger clone is one base away. The gene calls are TRBV7-2 and TRBJ2-7, with unresolved D. Germline V gene lookup returns CDR1 SGHTA and CDR2 FQGNSA. The CDR3 extends over 13 amino acids. The DNA of the CDR3 is TGTGTCAGCAGCTTGGATCTCTCCTACGAGCAGTACTTC. It encodes CVSSLDLSYEQYF.

V is TRBV7-9 and J is TRBJ1-2, with 8 positions matching TRBD1. CDR3 size: 16 residues. V was pared by 1 base and J by 8 bases, with 12 bases of the junction left unmatched. The germline V gene has CDR1 SEHNR and CDR2 FQNEAQ (reference sequence). The CDR3 region is CASSLGSLDRAFGYTF. CDR3 nucleotide sequence: TGTGCCAGCAGCTTAGGAAGTTTGGACAGGGCTTTCGGCTACACCTTC.

The V and J genes are TRBV9 and TRBJ2-1; either TRBD1 or TRBD2 may fit D (5 bases each). This CDR3 spans 13 amino acids. The ends were cut back, 4 bases at V and 10 bases at J, with 15 bases in the middle. CDR1 SGDLS and CDR2 YYNGEE come from the germline V gene. CDR3 sequence (DNA): TGTGCCAGCAGCCCCGGGACCCCGTGGGAGCAGTTCTTC. Amino acid sequence: CASSPGTPWEQFF.

This clonotype was seen repeatedly, ten times or more. The V gene is TRBV7-3, the J gene TRBJ1-2; the D gene is possibly TRBD1 (6 bases). V was pared by 0 bases and J by 6 bases, with 11 bases between. CDR1 is SGHTA, CDR2 FQGTGA, per germline. CDR3 length equals 14 residues. Here the CDR3 reads CASSLTLTGHGYTF. CDR3 nucleotides: TGTGCCAGCAGCTTAACTTTGACAGGCCATGGCTACACCTTC.

This chain joins TRBV20-1 and TRBJ2-3, with a weak D call TRBD2 (5 bases). Trimming took 3 bases from V and 1 from J, leaving 5 bases between them. Germline assignment: CDR1 DFQATT and CDR2 SNEGSKA (reference sequence). The CDR3 is 12 amino acids. For the CDR3, the DNA is TGCAGTGCTAGCGGGGGCACAGATACGCAGTATTTT. It yields the protein CSASGGTDTQYF.

This clonotype was seen more than once but under ten times. The rearrangement uses TRBV5-1 and TRBJ2-2, with D possibly being TRBD1 (6 bases). In germline, CDR1 is SGHRS, CDR2 YFSETQ. The germline V and J ends were trimmed by 2 bases and 4 bases, with 18 bases remaining between them. CDR3 length equals 17 residues. CDR3 loop: CASSFRTAHPGTGELFF. CDR3 DNA sequence: TGCGCCAGCAGCTTCCGGACAGCACACCCTGGCACCGGGGAGCTGTTTTTT.

CDR3 in DNA: TGTGCCAGCAGTGAGGCCAGGGGGCTCACAGATACGCAGTATTTT. Translated: CASSEARGLTDTQYF. This chain joins TRBV2 and TRBJ2-3; 8 bases map to TRBD1. CDR3 length: 15 residues. The J segment lost 2 bases and the V segment lost 3 bases, leaving 4 bases of the junction unmatched. Germline CDR1 SNHLY, CDR2 FYNNEI.

About this clonotype itself: The CDR3 end shows no conserved phenylalanine or tryptophan, and so a read error is likely. The chain links TRBV6-6 to TRBJ2-3, with D possibly called TRBD1 or TRBD2 (5 bases each). This CDR3 is 13 amino acids long. Trimming left V 5 bases short and J 6 bases short, with 12 bases between. Germline V gene data show CDR1 as MNHNY and CDR2 as SVGAGI (reference sequence). The CDR3 sequence: CASSGPGRDTQYS. In DNA, the CDR3 is TGTGCCAGCAGTGGCCCGGGGCGGGATACGCAGTATTCT.

The rearrangement joins TRBV19 to TRBJ2-5; D is unresolved. The CDR3 totals 14 residues. The V gene's germline CDR1 is LNHDA and CDR2 SQIVND (reference sequence). Trimming took off 3 bases at V and 5 bases at J, with 13 bases between the two ends. The CDR3 DNA follows: TGTGCCAGTAGTATCGTCGGGCTGGAGGAGACCCAGTACTTC. Amino acid sequence: CASSIVGLEETQYF.

V is TRBV15 and J is TRBJ1-2, with 8 positions matching TRBD1. Germline CDR1 LNHNV, CDR2 YYDKDF (reference sequence). CDR3 length equals 14 residues. V was pared by 5 bases and J by 5 bases, with 7 bases of the junction left unmatched. CDR3 protein: CATSGSGTGYGYTF. CDR3 bases: TGTGCCACCAGCGGATCCGGGACAGGTTATGGCTACACCTTC.

This chain connects TRBV20-1 to TRBJ1-2; perhaps TRBD1 as D (5 bases). V was shortened by 0 bases and J by 2 bases, with 7 bases between the two germline ends. Germline values: CDR1 DFQATT, CDR2 SNEGSKA (reference sequence). The CDR3 extends over 13 amino acids. The CDR3, as DNA: TGCAGTGCTAGAGAGGGACTGAACTATGGCTACACCTTC. It translates to CSAREGLNYGYTF.

This clonotype was seen a single time. The CDR3 coding sequence is TGCGCCAGCGCAGAGGAACAGGGTACAGATACGCAGTATTTT. Amino acids: CASAEEQGTDTQYF. V gene TRBV5-1 combines with J gene TRBJ2-3; maybe TRBD1 (6 bases). CDR1 SGHRS and CDR2 YFSETQ come from the germline V gene. V lost 7 bases, J lost 3 bases, and 15 bases lay in between. The length of the CDR3 is 14 residues.

The rearrangement uses TRBV4-2 and TRBJ1-1, with D unclear. Germline CDR1 and CDR2: LGHNA and YNFKEQ. Deletions cut 3 bases from V and 2 bases from J, with 10 bases between. This CDR3 contains 14 residues. This CDR3 reads CASSQDPTNTEAFF. CDR3 DNA: TGTGCCAGCAGCCAGGATCCTACTAACACTGAAGCTTTCTTT.

This clonotype showed up just a few times. The gene calls are TRBV29-1 and TRBJ2-5, with D unclear. In germline, CDR1 is SQVTM, CDR2 ANQGSEA. The CDR3 extends over 11 amino acids. Trimming took off 4 bases at V and 4 bases at J, with 7 bases between the two ends. The CDR3, as DNA: TGCAGCGTTGGGGCAGGAGAGACCCAGTACTTC. Protein product: CSVGAGETQYF.

The chain uses TRBV7-9 and TRBJ2-1; 9 positions match TRBD2. J lost 0 bases, V lost 5 bases, and 8 bases had no gene match. From germline, CDR1 is SEHNR and CDR2 FQNEAQ (reference sequence). The CDR3 spans 17 residues. CDR3: CASSPSGEKLSYNEQFF. The CDR3 DNA sequence: TGTGCCAGCAGCCCTAGCGGGGAGAAGCTCTCCTACAATGAGCAGTTCTTC.

This clonotype occurred many times. The genes are TRBV7-8 and TRBJ1-2, with 12 bases matching TRBD1. The V gene end was trimmed by 1 base and the J gene end by 4 bases; junction bases not matched to a gene: 13. The CDR3 loop spans 19 amino acids. CDR1 and CDR2 from the germline V gene are SGHVS and FQNEAQ. The CDR3 DNA reads TGTGCCAGCAGCTTAGTAGCCCGGGACAGGGGGCGAATAATCTATGGCTACACCTTC. This encodes CASSLVARDRGRIIYGYTF.

V gene TRBV6-5 combines with J gene TRBJ2-3; 7 bases match TRBD2. With 0 bases clipped from V and 3 bases from J, the junction kept 6 bases outside the gene matches. There are 16 residues in the CDR3. CDR1 is MNHEY and CDR2 is SVGAGI in the germline V gene. DNA of the CDR3: TGTGCCAGCAGTTACTCGGGAGGGGCCGAGACAGATACGCAGTATTTT. Amino acid sequence: CASSYSGGAETDTQYF.

This clonotype was picked up many times. This chain's CDR3 is CASSQSGGAYSTDTQYF. CDR3 nucleotide sequence: TGTGCCAGCAGCCAAAGCGGGGGAGCCTACTCCACAGATACGCAGTATTTT. The gene calls are TRBV3-1 and TRBJ2-3; 8 positions match TRBD2. Trimming at V came to 2 bases and at J to 2 bases, leaving 9 bases not matched to a gene. CDR1 and CDR2 (germline): LGHDT, YNNKEL (reference sequence). The length of the CDR3 is 17 residues.

This chain links TRBV9 with TRBJ1-6, with D possibly matching TRBD1 (5 bases). The V end lost 0 bases, the J end lost 16 bases, and 11 bases lay between the germline ends. Germline values: CDR1 SGDLS, CDR2 YYNGEE. The CDR3 has 12 residues. In DNA form, the CDR3 reads TGTGCCAGCAGCGTAGAGGGGACTTTACTCCACTTT. It specifies CASSVEGTLLHF.

This clonotype was seen many times. This sequence joins TRBV28 and TRBJ2-1, with D possibly TRBD1 on 6 matching bases. The CDR3 has 16 residues. The germline gives CDR1 MDHEN, CDR2 SYDVKM. The V end was cut by 3 bases, the J end by 5 bases, with 17 bases between. DNA of the CDR3: TGTGCCAGCAGTTTGCCGACAGGTGGGTTCAACAATGAGCAGTTCTTC. Encoded protein: CASSLPTGGFNNEQFF.

This clonotype was recorded a few times. The chain combines TRBV2 with TRBJ1-2, with 7 bases lining up with TRBD1. The CDR3 sequence is 13 residues long. Germline lookup yields CDR1 SNHLY and CDR2 FYNNEI. V was clipped by 3 bases and J by 3 bases; unmatched bases: 1. The CDR3 loop reads CASSDRGDYGYTF. CDR3 DNA: TGTGCCAGCAGTGACAGGGGGGACTATGGCTACACCTTC.

This clonotype was recorded a few times. J is TRBJ2-7 and V is TRBV7-9, with a possible D match to TRBD2 (6 bases). Trimming removed 5 bases at V and 7 bases at J, with 12 bases between. CDR3 length: 12 residues. Per germline, CDR1 SEHNR and CDR2 FQNEAQ (reference sequence). The CDR3 DNA sequence: TGTGCCAGCAGCCTCGGGAGCCCGGAGCAGTACTTC. Translated: CASSLGSPEQYF.

The genes are TRBV12-3 or TRBV12-4 and TRBJ1-4, with 8 bases matching TRBD1. The CDR3 is 16 amino acids. J gave up 0 bases and V 6 bases, and 6 bases lay outside the gene matches. In DNA, the CDR3 is TGTGCCAGCAGACAGGGACAGGCAGCAACTAATGAAAAACTGTTTTTT. It encodes CASRQGQAATNEKLFF.

V gene TRBV20-1 combines with J gene TRBJ2-1, with D perhaps matching TRBD1 or TRBD2 (7 bases each). This CDR3 comprises 15 residues. Deletions cut 2 bases from V and 0 bases from J, with 11 bases between. Germline lookup yields CDR1 DFQATT and CDR2 SNEGSKA (reference sequence). The CDR3 DNA follows: TGCAGTGCTAGAAGCGGGGACAGCTCCTACAATGAGCAGTTCTTC. Its translation: CSARSGDSSYNEQFF.

This clonotype was counted ten times or more. This rearrangement joins TRBV12-3 or TRBV12-4 to TRBJ2-2; TRBD2 is a possible D gene (5 bases). V was trimmed by 7 bases and J by 0 bases, leaving 12 bases between them. This CDR3 region has 15 residues. The CDR3 bases are TGTGCCAGCACCGGGGAGCGTCCGAACACCGGGGAGCTGTTTTTT. Its protein is CASTGERPNTGELFF.

This clonotype was recorded at least ten times. This chain joins TRBV7-8 and TRBJ2-5; D perhaps matches TRBD1 (7 bases). Germline-derived CDR1 and CDR2 are SGHVS and FQNEAQ. V lost 7 bases and J lost 7, with 22 bases in between. The CDR3 is 15 residues long. This CDR3 reads CASIPGTAGGGTQYF. Here the CDR3 DNA reads TGTGCCAGCATCCCCGGGACAGCGGGCGGCGGGACCCAGTACTTC.